The clone carrying this TCR beta chain has more than one count but fewer than ten. Its antigen is as yet unknown. This sample was taken from a study of radiation and T cells in renal cell carcinoma. Points from the study as a whole: Pretreatment tumor biopsies were lacking, so baseline clonotypes are unknown. In blood, top tumor clones expanded by 2 weeks, shrinking by 4.

Described time point: blood 2 weeks post-SBRT. Noted treatment: 15 Gy SBRT to primary tumor, nephrectomy 4 weeks later. The tumor was a clear cell renal cell carcinoma. This table comes from immunoSEQ multiplex PCR, and its TCRdb copy is limited to in-frame clones, with some not included. This sample has 150,000 to 180,000 clones, with roughly 87% found just once. The length of the CDR3 is 15 residues. Per germline, CDR1 SGHVS and CDR2 FNYEAQ. V was clipped by 0 bases and J by 8 bases, with 11 bases between them. This specimen consisted of blood, obtained from a patient whose treatment included radiotherapy and nephrectomy. The chain is built from TRBV7-6 and TRBJ1-6; weak D call: TRBD1 (5 bases). The sequence was collected from a woman aged 45 to 65 with renal cell carcinoma. CDR3 protein: CASSLAGDWDSPLHF. CDR3 nucleotides: TGTGCCAGCAGCTTAGCGGGGGACTGGGATTCACCCCTCCACTTT.